This T cell receptor (beta chain) is drawn from a study of cytomegalovirus exposure and HLA in healthy donors. This PCR relied on a set of 60 Vbeta primers and 13 Jbeta primers. The protocol was immunoSEQ multiplex PCR, while the TCRdb copy is restricted to in-frame clones and leaves out a portion. This sample's table reports tens of thousands of clones. Comment on this clone: Its matching antigen is unknown. Mismatch with germline at one junction end may stem from a read error. Within the sample, other DNA sequences also encode this same CDR3.

Germline V gives CDR1 GTSNPN, CDR2 SVGIG (reference sequence). The CDR3 totals 15 residues. Study-wide findings and caveats: A later analysis linked a missense DCLRE1C variant to TCR beta V- and J-gene trimming.

The gene calls are TRBV30 and TRBJ2-1; 10 bases fit TRBD2. This receptor was obtained from a middle-aged man in good health and CMV-seronegative. Sequenced: PBMCs. This CDR3 is CAIELSGGAVDEQFF. CDR3 DNA: TGCGCTATCGAACTCAGCGGGGGGGCGGTAGATGAGCAGTTCTTC.